This record concerns one TCR beta chain sequence. This entry is derived from a study of blood T cell repertoires in COVID-19. Sequencing was performed with immunoSEQ multiplex PCR; in TCRdb, only in-frame clones are kept and a portion is missing. The sample has around 310,000 clones, approximately 89% seen once. CDR1 and CDR2 from the germline V gene are LNHDA and SQIVND (reference sequence). The CDR3 contains 20 residues. Trimming took 4 bases from V and 0 from J; bases not matched to a gene: 18. The sequence was collected from a woman in her forties who had recovered from COVID-19. This rearrangement joins TRBV19 to TRBJ2-1; 7 positions agree with TRBD1. Sequenced input: PBMCs or T cells enriched from blood (not recorded which). This CDR3 reads CASSSVGPRQGWSSYNEQFF. The DNA for the CDR3 is TGTGCCAGTAGTAGTGTAGGGCCTAGACAGGGCTGGAGCTCCTACAATGAGCAGTTCTTC.